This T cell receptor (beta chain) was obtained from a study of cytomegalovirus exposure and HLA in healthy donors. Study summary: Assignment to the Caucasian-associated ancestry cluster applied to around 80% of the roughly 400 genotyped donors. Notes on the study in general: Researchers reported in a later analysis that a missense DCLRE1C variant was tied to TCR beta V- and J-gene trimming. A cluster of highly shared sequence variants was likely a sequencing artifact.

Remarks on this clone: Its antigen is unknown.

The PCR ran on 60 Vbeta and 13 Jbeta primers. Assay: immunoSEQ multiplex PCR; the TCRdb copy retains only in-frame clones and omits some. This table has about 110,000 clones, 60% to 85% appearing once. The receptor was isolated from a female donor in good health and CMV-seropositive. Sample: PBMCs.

CDR3 DNA: TGTGCCAGCAAGGGTGGCGGGAGAGTAACCGGGGAGCTGTTTTTT. This translates into CASKGGGRVTGELFF. The chain carries TRBV28 and TRBJ2-2; the match to TRBD2 covers 7 bases. CDR1 is MDHEN, CDR2 SYDVKM, per germline. The CDR3 contains 15 residues. With 7 bases clipped from V and 5 bases from J, the junction kept 10 bases outside the gene matches.